The entry below gives a single T cell receptor beta chain sequence along with its context. The data belong to a study of blood T cell repertoires in COVID-19. In the study overall: Samples representing acute and convalescent COVID-19 were sourced from the United States, Italy and Spain. T cells, B-cell-depleted T cells, or PBMCs provided the cDNA or gDNA that served as material.

The authors' processing: Amplifying reference gene primers gave estimates of nucleated cell counts. The data were produced by immunoSEQ multiplex PCR, yet TCRdb's version contains in-frame clones alone and is incomplete. V and J calls and clone size are copied from that table; D and trimming were computed from the DNA. This sample has some 290,000 clones, with roughly nine tenths found just once. Germline CDR1 is MNHNS and CDR2 is SASEGT. V was pared by 3 bases and J by 4 bases, with 15 bases between. CDR3 size: 15 residues. In Seattle, patients joined the study during active infection and were tracked longitudinally.

The sequencing sample was made of peripheral blood. The clonotype comes from a woman younger than 45 with COVID-19, enrolled during active disease. V usage is TRBV6-1 and J usage is TRBJ1-2; possibly TRBD1 for D (5 bases). For the CDR3, the DNA is TGTGCCAGCAGTGATCGGGGGAGACCGCCCTATGGCTACACCTTC. It is translated as CASSDRGRPPYGYTF.